This T cell receptor beta chain was found in a study of patients and donors after allogeneic stem cell transplantation. Germline CDR1 SGHTA, CDR2 FQGNSA. V lost 1 base and J lost 4, with 15 bases in between. The CDR3 is 16 amino acids. One entry per CDR3 protein results from TCRdb running MiXCR on the RT-PCR reads. The sample lists some 960,000 distinct CDR3 sequences, 15% to 20% occurring once. This rearrangement joins TRBV7-2 to TRBJ2-3; possible D gene TRBD2, 6 bases. The specimen sequenced was blood, either unsorted or a sorted T cell fraction (not recorded which). This clonotype was obtained from a human donor who was either an allogeneic HSCT recipient or a stem cell or donor lymphocyte infusion donor (not recorded which). It is not recorded whose cells these are; they may come from a transplant donor. This CDR3 is CASSLVGGANSDTQYF. The CDR3 DNA is TGTGCCAGCAGCTTAGTAGGCGGGGCAAATTCAGATACGCAGTATTTT.